This T cell receptor beta chain is drawn from a study of chemoradiotherapy in HPV16-positive cancers (dated by TCRdb to between 2021 and 2024). Notes on the research overall: Candidate HPV-specific T-cell clones and common TCR motifs were defined by functional T-cell assays performed on cells from a couple of HPV16-positive patients. The candidate HPV-specific TCRs and motifs were subsequently tracked in TCR repertoires obtained from roughly 90 patients with HPV-related cancers. The study asked whether T-cell immunity against the HPV oncoproteins E6 and E7 changes during chemoradiotherapy and whether it affects survival. Findings and caveats that apply to the study as a whole: Expansion of candidate HPV-specific clones and E7-related TCR motifs was observed in the tumor microenvironment during treatment, whereas no such expansion was observed for non-HPV-specific T cells. In HPV16-positive patients, expansion of HPV-responsive T cells during chemoradiotherapy was associated with improved recurrence-free survival. The survival association was reported for HPV16-positive patients, and the functional definition of HPV-specific T cells was derived from only a couple of HPV16-positive patients.

A word on this clone: There is no known antigen for this receptor. Nothing much larger sits one base from this clone, and base qualities are not available.

V sheds 2 bases and J sheds 2 bases, leaving 8 bases between their ends. Via the germline V gene, CDR1 is SGHAT and CDR2 FQNNGV. There are 14 amino acids in the CDR3, from cysteine to phenylalanine inclusive. The entry retains the CDR3 DNA only, 42 bases that are in frame from base 1. Because repertoires were sampled repeatedly during chemoradiotherapy, clonal expansion in the tumor microenvironment could be followed. The library was prepared using the immunoSEQ multiplex PCR assay. Drawn from immuneACCESS, this table holds only the in-frame rearrangements with V and J called that TCRdb kept. Clones are partly lost; checked studies trace under half to an unresolved V gene and leave the rest unexplained. The sample yields roughly 34,000 clones; roughly 77% were counted once. The ten largest clones represent 3.8% of the sample.

This specimen was blood, taken from a patient who underwent chemoradiotherapy. The rearrangement joined TRBV11-2 to TRBJ2-3, with the D gene too uncertain to name. This TCR came from a human donor with HPV-associated anogenital cancer. The nucleotide sequence reads TGTGCCAGCAGCTTACAACTGATCACAGATACGCAGTATTTT. This is translated as CASSLQLITDTQYF.